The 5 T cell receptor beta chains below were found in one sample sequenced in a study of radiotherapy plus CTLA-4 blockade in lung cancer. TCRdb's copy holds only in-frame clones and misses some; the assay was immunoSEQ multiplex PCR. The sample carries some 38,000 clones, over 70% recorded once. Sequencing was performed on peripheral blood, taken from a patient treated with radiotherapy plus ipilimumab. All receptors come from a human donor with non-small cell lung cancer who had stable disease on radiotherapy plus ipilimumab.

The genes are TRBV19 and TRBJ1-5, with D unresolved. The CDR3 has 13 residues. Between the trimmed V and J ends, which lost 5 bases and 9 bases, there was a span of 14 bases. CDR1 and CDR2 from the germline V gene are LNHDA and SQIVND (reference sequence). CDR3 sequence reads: CASSFSRDAPQHF. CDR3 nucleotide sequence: TGTGCCAGTAGTTTTTCCCGCGATGCGCCCCAGCATTTT.

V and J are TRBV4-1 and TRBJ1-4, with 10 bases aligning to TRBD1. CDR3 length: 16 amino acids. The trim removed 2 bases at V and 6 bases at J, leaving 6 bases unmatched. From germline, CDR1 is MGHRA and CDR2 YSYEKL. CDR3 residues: CASSQNTGTGDEKLFF. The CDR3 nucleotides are TGCGCCAGCAGCCAAAACACCGGGACAGGGGATGAAAAACTGTTTTTT.

The CDR3 bases are TGTGCCAGCAGTTACTCGTGGGAGGCCCCTGAAGCTTTCTTT. Translation gives CASSYSWEAPEAFF. The rearrangement joins TRBV6-5 to TRBJ1-1, with D hard to call. This CDR3 is built from 14 residues. Germline CDR1 reads MNHEY; CDR2 reads SVGAGI. The V and J ends lost 0 bases and 6 bases respectively, with 11 bases between them.

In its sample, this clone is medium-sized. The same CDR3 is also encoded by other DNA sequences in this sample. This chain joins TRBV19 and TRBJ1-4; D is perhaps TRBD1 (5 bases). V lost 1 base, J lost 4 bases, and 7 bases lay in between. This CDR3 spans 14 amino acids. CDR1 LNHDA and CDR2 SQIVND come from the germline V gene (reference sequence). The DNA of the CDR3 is TGTGCCAGTAGTATAGGACAGTATAATGAAAAACTGTTTTTT. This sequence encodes CASSIGQYNEKLFF.

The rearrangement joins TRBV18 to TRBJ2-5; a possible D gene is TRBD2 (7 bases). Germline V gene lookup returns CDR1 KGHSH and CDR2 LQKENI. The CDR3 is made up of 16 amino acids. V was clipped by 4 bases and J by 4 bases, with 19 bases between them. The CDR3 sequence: CASSLLGPGGLETQYF. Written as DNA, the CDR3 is TGTGCCAGCTCACTTCTAGGCCCGGGGGGCCTAGAGACCCAGTACTTC.